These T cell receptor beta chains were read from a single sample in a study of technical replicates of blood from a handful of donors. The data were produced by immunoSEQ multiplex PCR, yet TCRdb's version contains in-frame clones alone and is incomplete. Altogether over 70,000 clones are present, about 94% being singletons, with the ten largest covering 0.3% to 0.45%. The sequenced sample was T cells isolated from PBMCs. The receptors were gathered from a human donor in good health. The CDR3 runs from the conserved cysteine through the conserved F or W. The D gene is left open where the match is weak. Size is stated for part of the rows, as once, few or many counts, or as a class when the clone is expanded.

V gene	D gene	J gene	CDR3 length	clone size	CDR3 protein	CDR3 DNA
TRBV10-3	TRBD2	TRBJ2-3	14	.	CAIRTSGNTDTQYF	TGTGCCATCCGGACTAGCGGGAACACAGATACGCAGTATTTT
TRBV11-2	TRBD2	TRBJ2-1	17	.	CASSRRTSGKADNEQFF	TGTGCCAGCAGCCGCCGGACTAGCGGGAAGGCAGACAATGAGCAGTTCTTC
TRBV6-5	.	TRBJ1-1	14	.	CASSWGLDYTEAFF	TGTGCCAGCAGTTGGGGACTAGATTACACTGAAGCTTTCTTT
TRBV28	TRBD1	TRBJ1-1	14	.	CASSPGQGFIEAFF	TGTGCCAGCAGCCCCGGACAGGGATTCATAGAAGCTTTCTTT
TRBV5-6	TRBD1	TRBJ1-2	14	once	CASSEDRGQYGYTF	TGTGCCAGCAGCGAAGACAGGGGGCAATATGGCTACACCTTC
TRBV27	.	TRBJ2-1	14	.	CASSLISVYNEQFF	TGTGCCAGCAGTTTAATATCGGTATACAATGAGCAGTTCTTC
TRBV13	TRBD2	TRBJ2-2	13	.	CASSLGGSGELFF	TGTGCCAGCAGCTTGGGAGGGAGCGGGGAGCTGTTTTTT
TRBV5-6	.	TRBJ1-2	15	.	CASSLGQEVFYGYTF	TGTGCCAGCAGCTTGGGGCAGGAAGTTTTCTATGGCTACACCTTC
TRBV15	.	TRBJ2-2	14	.	CATSTTTSPGELFF	TGTGCCACCAGCACCACGACTAGTCCCGGGGAGCTGTTTTTT
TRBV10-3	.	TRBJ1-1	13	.	CAIRKEGDTEAFF	TGTGCCATCAGGAAAGAGGGGGACACTGAAGCTTTCTTT
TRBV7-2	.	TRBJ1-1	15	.	CASSFTPDLNTEAFF	TGTGCCAGCAGCTTTACACCTGATCTGAACACTGAAGCTTTCTTT
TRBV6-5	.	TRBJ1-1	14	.	CASSYSTPSGFTFF	TGTGCCAGCAGTTACTCTACTCCTTCAGGATTTACTTTCTTT
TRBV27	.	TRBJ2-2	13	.	CASSPYNTGELFF	TGTGCCAGCTCTCCCTATAACACCGGGGAGCTGTTTTTT
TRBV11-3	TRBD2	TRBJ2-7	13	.	CASSLDSGGEQYF	TGTGCCAGCAGCTTAGATTCGGGGGGCGAGCAGTACTTC
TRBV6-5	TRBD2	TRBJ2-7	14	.	CASTLTSGANEQYF	TGTGCCAGCACCTTGACTAGCGGGGCTAACGAGCAGTACTTC
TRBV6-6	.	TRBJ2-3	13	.	CASSYSRGDTQYF	TGTGCCAGCAGTTACTCGAGAGGGGATACGCAGTATTTT
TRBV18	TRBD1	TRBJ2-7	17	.	CASSHEPGTERSYEQYF	TGTGCCAGCTCACATGAACCCGGGACAGAGCGCTCCTACGAGCAGTACTTC
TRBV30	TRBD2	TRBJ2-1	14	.	CAWSVAGGPTEQFF	TGTGCCTGGAGTGTAGCGGGAGGGCCAACTGAGCAGTTCTTC
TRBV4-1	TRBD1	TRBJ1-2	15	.	CASSRHVDRQLGYTF	TGCGCCAGCAGCCGACATGTGGACAGGCAGTTGGGGTACACCTTC
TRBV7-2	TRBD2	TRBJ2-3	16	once	CASSLQLATATDTQYF	TGTGCCAGCAGCTTACAACTAGCGACCGCCACAGATACGCAGTATTTT
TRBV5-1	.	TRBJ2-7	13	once	CASSLEDSYEQYF	TGCGCCAGCAGCTTGGAGGACAGCTACGAGCAGTACTTC
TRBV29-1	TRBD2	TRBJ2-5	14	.	CSVEPSGIQETQYF	TGCAGCGTTGAACCTAGCGGGATACAAGAGACCCAGTACTTC